These 21 T cell receptor beta chains were all obtained from the same sample, sequenced in a study of response to subunit inactivated influenza vaccine. One entry per CDR3 protein results from TCRdb running MiXCR on the RT-PCR reads. The sample shows some 150,000 distinct CDR3 sequences, approximately 12% of them seen only once. The same sample was also studied in work on T cells expressing NK-cell markers. From that second work: Researchers built TCR beta cDNA using 5'RACE template switching with UMIs.

Material: CD8+ T cells sorted from PBMCs, obtained approximately 12 days after vaccination. The receptors originated from a man aged 50 to 59 who received an inactivated influenza vaccine.

This clonotype was observed a handful of times. One junction end does not reproduce the germline sequence, and a read error may be involved. This rearrangement joins TRBV7-7 to TRBJ2-5, with 9 bases fitting TRBD2. This CDR3 comprises 14 residues. CDR1 is SSHAT and CDR2 is FNYEAQ in the germline V gene (reference sequence). The CDR3 here is CASSLAGVRETQYF. The CDR3 coding sequence is TGTGCTAGCAGCTTAGCGGGGGTGAGGGAGACCCAGTACTTC.

This clonotype has just a few counts. V usage is TRBV14 and J usage is TRBJ2-2; no clear D. Trimming pared 0 bases from V and 4 bases from J, leaving 9 bases between. The CDR3 length is 15 residues. Germline CDR1 SGHDN, CDR2 FVKESK. As DNA, the CDR3 is TGTGCCAGCAGCCAAGATAATGTGGCCACCGGGGAGCTGTTTTTT. Protein: CASSQDNVATGELFF. The full variable domain, completed using reference TRBV14 and TRBJ2-2, is EAGVTQFPSHSVIEKGQTVTLRCDPISGHDNLYWYRRVMGKEIKFLLHFVKESKQDESGMPNNRFLAERTGGTYSTLKVQPAELEDSGVYFCASSQDNVATGELFFGEGSRLTVL.

The gene calls are TRBV24-1 and TRBJ2-1, with 7 bases lining up with TRBD2. The germline CDR1 and CDR2 sequences are KGHDR and SFDVKD. This CDR3 region has 15 residues. The junction had 7 bases not matched to a gene; V was cut back by 7 bases and J by 2 bases. As DNA, the CDR3 is TGTGCCACCAGGGAGGGGAGGGCCCCCTACAATGAGCAGTTCTTC. It yields the protein CATREGRAPYNEQFF.

This chain connects TRBV6-2 or TRBV6-3 to TRBJ2-1; 7 bases map to TRBD2. Trimming cost V 2 bases and J 7 bases; bases outside gene matches: 8. CDR3 length equals 15 residues. CDR1 is MNHEY, CDR2 SVGEGT, per germline. CDR3 protein: CASSYAGGRANEQFF. DNA for the CDR3: TGTGCCAGCAGTTACGCGGGCGGGAGAGCGAATGAGCAGTTCTTC.

The genes are TRBV14 and TRBJ2-3; no clear D gene. Germline V CDR1 and CDR2: SGHDN, FVKESK. V lost 2 bases and J lost 5, with 17 bases in between. The CDR3 has 16 amino acids. CDR3 nucleotide sequence: TGTGCCAGCAGCCAAATTCGAGGCCTAGGAGTAGATACGCAGTATTTT. This codes for CASSQIRGLGVDTQYF.

This clonotype was seen a handful of times. The V gene is TRBV5-1, the J gene TRBJ2-2; no firm D call. Germline CDR1 and CDR2: SGHRS and YFSETQ. The V gene lost 4 bases and the J gene lost 1 base, with 8 bases spanning the gap. The CDR3 has 14 residues. CDR3: CASSQRQNTGELFF. The CDR3 nucleotides read TGCGCCAGCAGCCAACGACAGAACACCGGGGAGCTGTTTTTT.

This clonotype was observed at least ten times. The chain has TRBV5-5 and TRBJ2-3; a possible D gene is TRBD1 (6 bases). This CDR3 has 15 amino acids. From germline, CDR1 is SGHKS and CDR2 YYEKEE (reference sequence). Deletions cut 0 bases from V and 3 bases from J, with 11 bases between. The CDR3 DNA reads as TGTGCCAGCAGCTTGGCGGCAGGGGCAACAGATACGCAGTATTTT. Its translation is CASSLAAGATDTQYF. Complete variable domain (other parts from reference TRBV5-5 and TRBJ2-3): DAGVTQSPTHLIKTRGQQVTLRCSPISGHKSVSWYQQVLGQGPQFIFQYYEKEERGRGNFPDRFSARQFPNYSSELNVNALLLGDSALYLCASSLAAGATDTQYFGPGTRLTVL.

The rearrangement joins TRBV7-8 to TRBJ2-3; D not resolved. Germline CDR1 reads SGHVS; CDR2 reads FQNEAQ. CDR3 size: 13 residues. The ends were cut back, 4 bases at V and 13 bases at J, with 18 bases in the middle. DNA for the CDR3: TGTGCCAGCAGCTCCCCGCGTAGCTTGGTCAAGTATTTT. Translating gives CASSSPRSLVKYF.

This clonotype was counted many times. V and J are TRBV3-1 and TRBJ2-7; 8 nucleotides align to TRBD1. In germline, CDR1 is LGHDT, CDR2 YNNKEL (reference sequence). This CDR3 region has 15 residues. The ends lost 1 base at V and 5 bases at J; junction bases unmatched: 7. This CDR3 reads CASSQVFGQGNEQYF. As DNA, the CDR3 is TGTGCCAGCAGCCAAGTGTTCGGACAGGGAAACGAGCAGTACTTC.

The V and J genes are TRBV12-3 or TRBV12-4 and TRBJ2-5; D may be TRBD1 or TRBD2 (5 bases each). The V gene lost 6 bases and the J gene lost 4 bases, with 15 bases spanning the gap. This CDR3 is 14 amino acids long. This CDR3 is CASRETGTGETQYF. Written as DNA, the CDR3 is TGTGCCAGCAGAGAGACCGGGACCGGAGAGACCCAGTACTTC.

The chain uses TRBV20-1 and TRBJ1-2; 9 bases agree with TRBD1. The CDR3 has 13 residues. The J segment lost 8 bases and the V segment lost 1 base, leaving 5 bases of the junction unmatched. The germline V gene has CDR1 DFQATT and CDR2 SNEGSKA (reference sequence). The CDR3 DNA reads TGCAGTGCTAGAGGGACAGGGGCAGACGGCTACACCTTC. It yields the protein CSARGTGADGYTF.

The chain joins TRBV29-1 to TRBJ2-2; possibly TRBD1 or TRBD2 for D (5 bases each). The CDR3 loop spans 15 amino acids. Germline values: CDR1 SQVTM, CDR2 ANQGSEA. Trimming took 1 base from V and 3 from J, leaving 12 bases between them. In DNA form, the CDR3 reads TGCAGCGTTGAAGGAGGGGAAGGGGACACCGGGGAGCTGTTTTTT. It encodes CSVEGGEGDTGELFF.

This clonotype turned up a few times. V is TRBV6-2 or TRBV6-3 and J is TRBJ2-2, with D hard to call. Germline V CDR1 and CDR2: MNHEY, SVGEGT. The CDR3 sequence is 11 residues long. With 4 bases removed from V and 8 bases from J, the gap between germline ends came to 5 bases. CDR3 DNA sequence: TGTGCCAGCAGTTCCGGGGGGGAGCTGTTTTTT. It codes for CASSSGGELFF.

This clonotype has ten or more counts. The chain employs TRBV18 and TRBJ2-3, with no clear D. Germline lookup yields CDR1 KGHSH and CDR2 LQKENI. The CDR3 is 13 residues long. The ends were cut back, 2 bases at V and 5 bases at J, with 8 bases in the middle. CDR3 in DNA: TGTGCCAGCTCACCATTTGAGCTAGATACGCAGTATTTT. The encoded protein is CASSPFELDTQYF.

The rearrangement joins TRBV7-9 to TRBJ1-2; unclear D gene. V lost 1 base, J lost 4 bases, and 7 bases lay in between. Per the germline V gene, CDR1 is SEHNR and CDR2 is FQNEAQ (reference sequence). The CDR3 loop spans 13 amino acids. In nucleotides, the CDR3 is TGTGCCAGCAGCTTAGGGCAGCCCTATGGCTACACCTTC. Translating gives CASSLGQPYGYTF.

This clonotype has a handful of counts. This rearrangement joins TRBV4-1 to TRBJ2-7; D might be TRBD1 (6 bases). V lost 2 bases to trimming and J lost 1 base, with 12 bases between them. The germline V gene encodes CDR1 MGHRA and CDR2 YSYEKL. The length of the CDR3 is 15 residues. The CDR3 bases are TGCGCCAGCAGCCAATTCACTACAGGGTCCTACGAGCAGTACTTC. Translating gives CASSQFTTGSYEQYF.

This clonotype was picked up many times. This rearrangement joins TRBV12-3 or TRBV12-4 to TRBJ2-7; D is unresolved. With 4 bases removed from V and 1 base from J, the gap between germline ends came to 8 bases. The CDR3 runs 13 residues. The CDR3 spells CASSSPFSYEQYF. In nucleotides, the CDR3 is TGTGCCAGCAGTTCCCCTTTTTCCTACGAGCAGTACTTC.

This sequence joins TRBV6-5 and TRBJ2-7; 9 positions match TRBD2. CDR1 and CDR2 (germline): MNHEY, SVGAGI. There are 16 residues in the CDR3. After removal of 0 bases from V and 2 bases from J, the junction contained 5 bases not matched to a gene. The CDR3 is CASSYSPAGGTYEQYF. The CDR3 bases are TGTGCCAGCAGTTACTCACCCGCGGGGGGGACCTACGAGCAGTACTTC.

This clonotype appeared a few times. The chain employs TRBV27 and TRBJ1-2, with TRBD1 matching 7 bases. Germline loops: CDR1 MNHEY, CDR2 SMNVEV (reference sequence). The CDR3 contains 14 residues. With V trimmed by 4 bases and J by 3 bases, 5 bases remained unmatched. This chain's CDR3 is CASSWAGGYYGYTF. CDR3 sequence (DNA): TGTGCCAGCAGTTGGGCAGGGGGGTACTATGGCTACACCTTC.

The V gene is TRBV7-6, the J gene TRBJ2-7; 9 nucleotides line up with TRBD1. This CDR3 has 17 amino acids. Unmatched junction bases numbered 11, after V lost 1 base and J lost 4 bases. Germline V gene data show CDR1 as SGHVS and CDR2 as FNYEAQ. The CDR3 is CASSLESPGTGIYEQYF. The CDR3 coding sequence is TGTGCCAGCAGCTTAGAAAGTCCCGGGACAGGGATTTACGAGCAGTACTTC.

This clonotype was detected a few times. The V call is TRBV29-1, the J call TRBJ2-3; 8 bases agree with TRBD2. Per the germline V gene, CDR1 is SQVTM and CDR2 is ANQGSEA. The V gene end was trimmed by 3 bases and the J gene end by 3 bases; junction bases not matched to a gene: 8. There are 15 residues in the CDR3. DNA of the CDR3: TGCAGCGTTGAGTGGCGTAAGCGGGAGACAGATACGCAGTATTTT. Residues: CSVEWRKRETDTQYF.